This is a list of T cell receptor beta chains from one sample in a study of T cells in Graves' hyperthyroidism and ophthalmopathy. Each CDR3 protein is one row after TCRdb ran MiXCR on the multiplex PCR reads. The sample has a few hundred thousand distinct CDR3 sequences; roughly 13% are singletons. Sequenced sample: blood. These receptors originate from a woman in her late teens or twenties with Graves' hyperthyroidism. Both conserved end residues are part of each CDR3. A D gene is named only where the DNA matches it firmly. Only some rows state a clone size, as once, few, many or a class for expanded clones.

j_call clone_size v_call d_call cdr3_aa cdr3_nt
TRBJ2-1 many TRBV7-2 . CASSLRNDEQFF TGTGCCAGCAGCTTACGGAACGATGAGCAGTTCTTC
TRBJ2-3 . TRBV5-1 TRBD1 CASSQLQGASTDTQYF TGCGCCAGCAGCCAACTTCAGGGGGCTAGCACAGATACGCAGTATTTT
TRBJ2-3 . TRBV7-6 . CASSGRGESGDTQYF TGTGCCAGCAGCGGGCGCGGAGAATCGGGAGATACGCAGTATTTT
TRBJ2-7 many TRBV30 TRBD1 CAWRGQGHEQYF TGTGCCTGGAGGGGACAGGGACACGAGCAGTACTTC
TRBJ2-2 . TRBV7-9 . CASSLTPVGGSDGELFF TGTGCCAGCAGCTTAACCCCCGTTGGAGGGAGCGACGGGGAGCTGTTTTTT
TRBJ2-3 many TRBV12-3/TRBV12-4 TRBD2 CASSLRTSGLRDTQYF TGTGCCAGCAGTTTAAGGACTAGCGGCCTCCGGGATACGCAGTATTTT
TRBJ2-7 many TRBV30 TRBD2 CAWTSGRANEQYF TGTGCCTGGACTAGCGGGAGGGCTAACGAGCAGTACTTC
TRBJ2-7 many TRBV7-9 . CASSHGGQGAYEQYF TGTGCCAGCAGCCACGGGGGGCAGGGGGCCTACGAGCAGTACTTC
TRBJ2-7 many TRBV7-9 TRBD1 CASSLLALRTGSYEQYF TGTGCCAGCAGCTTATTAGCGCTTCGGACAGGAAGCTACGAGCAGTACTTC
TRBJ1-1 . TRBV9 . CASSVGLEGVTEAFF TGTGCCAGCAGCGTAGGATTGGAAGGGGTAACTGAAGCTTTCTTT
TRBJ2-1 few TRBV28 TRBD2 CASGTSGRNEQFF TGTGCCAGCGGTACTAGCGGGAGGAATGAGCAGTTCTTC
TRBJ1-1 few TRBV20-1 . CSVPGLGDTEAFF TGCAGTGTACCCGGATTGGGGGATACTGAAGCTTTCTTT
TRBJ1-1 many TRBV10-3 TRBD1 CAIKGTGMNTEAFF TGTGCCATCAAGGGGACAGGGATGAACACTGAAGCTTTCTTT
TRBJ2-7 many TRBV29-1 TRBD1 CSVEDGQASYEQYF TGCAGCGTTGAAGATGGACAGGCCTCCTACGAGCAGTACTTC